In this sample, the clone carrying this T cell receptor (beta chain) turned up many times. Its antigen is currently unknown. One entry per CDR3 protein results from TCRdb running MiXCR on the reads. The sample holds more than 500,000 distinct CDR3 sequences, 16% seen once. The sample comes from a study of T cell repertoires in cytomegalovirus infection. Study as a whole: Matching HLA type and CMV infection were both indicated by public TCR beta signatures. Overall study findings and caveats: Carriage of CMV together with the relevant HLA was identifiable through cumulative public TCR beta family frequency.

Per germline, CDR1 SGHAT and CDR2 FQNNGV. The ends were cut back, 3 bases at V and 8 bases at J, with 22 bases in the middle. The CDR3 is 16 residues long. The sequence came from a human donor in good health (CMV status not recorded). Some clones in this sample may be carry-over from other donors' samples. Source material: CD8+ T cells from PBMCs. The V and J genes are TRBV11-2 and TRBJ1-2; possibly TRBD1 for D (5 bases). CDR3 bases: TGTGCCAGCAGCTTTGGCCAGTCGGGGGTTGTTCGGGGCTACACCTTC. This codes for CASSFGQSGVVRGYTF.